Here is one TCR beta chain with its context. The data are from a study of shared T cell receptors in the human thymus. V lost 3 bases, J lost 2 bases, and 12 bases lay in between. Germline V gene lookup returns CDR1 MNHEY and CDR2 SMNVEV (reference sequence). The length of the CDR3 is 15 residues. This table comes from immunoSEQ multiplex PCR, and its TCRdb copy is limited to in-frame clones, with some not included. The sample lists about 380,000 clones, approximately 95% occurring once. The receptor comes from a human donor. Sequenced sample: thymocytes. The chain carries TRBV27 and TRBJ2-3, with D tentatively TRBD2 (6 bases). In DNA form, the CDR3 reads TGTGCCAGCAGTTTCGCGGAGGGGAACACAGATACGCAGTATTTT. Amino acid sequence: CASSFAEGNTDTQYF.